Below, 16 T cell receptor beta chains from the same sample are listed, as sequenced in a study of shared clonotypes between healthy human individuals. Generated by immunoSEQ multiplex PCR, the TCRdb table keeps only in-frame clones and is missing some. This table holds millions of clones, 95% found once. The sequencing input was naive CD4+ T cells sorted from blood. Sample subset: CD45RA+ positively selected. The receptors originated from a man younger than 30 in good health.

CDR3 sequence reads: CASSPSRGGRAYNEQFF. The CDR3 DNA reads as TGTGCCAGCAGCCCAAGTCGTGGCGGGAGGGCCTACAATGAGCAGTTCTTC. The genes are TRBV7-2 and TRBJ2-1, with TRBD2 matching over 9 bases. The CDR3 is 17 amino acids. V lost 5 bases and J lost 2; bases outside the gene matches: 10. CDR1 SGHTA and CDR2 FQGNSA come from the germline V gene.

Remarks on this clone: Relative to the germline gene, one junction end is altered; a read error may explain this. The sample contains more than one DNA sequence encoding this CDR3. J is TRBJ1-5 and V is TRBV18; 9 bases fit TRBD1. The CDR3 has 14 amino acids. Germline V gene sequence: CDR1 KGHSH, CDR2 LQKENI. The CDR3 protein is CASSPQGAGQPQHF. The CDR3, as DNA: TGTGCCAGCTCGCCACAGGGGGCTGGTCAGCCCCAGCATTTT.

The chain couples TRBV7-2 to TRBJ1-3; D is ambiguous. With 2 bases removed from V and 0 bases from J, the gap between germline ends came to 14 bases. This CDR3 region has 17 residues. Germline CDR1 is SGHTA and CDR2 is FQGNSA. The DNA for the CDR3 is TGTGCCAGCAGCTTATCCCGGTCCCGGAGCTCTGGAAACACCATATATTTT. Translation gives CASSLSRSRSSGNTIYF. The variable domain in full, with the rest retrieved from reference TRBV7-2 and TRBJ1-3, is GAGVSQSPSNKVTEKGKDVELRCDPISGHTALYWYRQSLGQGLEFLIYFQGNSAPDKSGLPSDRFSAERTGGSVSTLTIQRTQQEDSAVYLCASSLSRSRSSGNTIYFGEGSWLTVV.

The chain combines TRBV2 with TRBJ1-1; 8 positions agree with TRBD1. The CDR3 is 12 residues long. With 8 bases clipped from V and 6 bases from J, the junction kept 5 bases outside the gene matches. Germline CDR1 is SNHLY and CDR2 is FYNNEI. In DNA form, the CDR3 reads TGTGCCAGCGGGCAGACAGGGGCTGAAGCTTTCTTT. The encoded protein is CASGQTGAEAFF.

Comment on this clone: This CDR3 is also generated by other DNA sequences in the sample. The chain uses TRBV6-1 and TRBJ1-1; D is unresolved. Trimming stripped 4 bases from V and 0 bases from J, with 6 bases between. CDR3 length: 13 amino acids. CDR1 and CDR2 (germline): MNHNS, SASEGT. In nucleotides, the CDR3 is TGTGCCAGCAGTGCTAATATGAACACTGAAGCTTTCTTT. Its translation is CASSANMNTEAFF.

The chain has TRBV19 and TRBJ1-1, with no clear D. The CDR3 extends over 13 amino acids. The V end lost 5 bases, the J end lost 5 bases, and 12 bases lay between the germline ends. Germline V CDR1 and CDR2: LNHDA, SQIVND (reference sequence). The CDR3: CASSFKRETEAFF. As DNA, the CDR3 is TGTGCCAGTAGTTTCAAGCGAGAGACTGAAGCTTTCTTT.

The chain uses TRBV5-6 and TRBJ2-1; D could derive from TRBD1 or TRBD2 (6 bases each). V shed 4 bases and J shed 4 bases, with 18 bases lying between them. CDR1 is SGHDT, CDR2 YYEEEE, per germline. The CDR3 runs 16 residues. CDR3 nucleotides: TGTGCCAGCAGCGTGGGGGGCGGAACATTTTACAATGAGCAGTTCTTC. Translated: CASSVGGGTFYNEQFF.

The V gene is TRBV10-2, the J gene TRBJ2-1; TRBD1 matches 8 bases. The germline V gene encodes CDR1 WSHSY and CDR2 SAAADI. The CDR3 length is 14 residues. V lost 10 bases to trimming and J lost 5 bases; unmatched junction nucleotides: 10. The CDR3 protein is CATSPQGANNEQFF. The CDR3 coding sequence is TGCGCCACCTCCCCCCAGGGGGCCAACAATGAGCAGTTCTTC.

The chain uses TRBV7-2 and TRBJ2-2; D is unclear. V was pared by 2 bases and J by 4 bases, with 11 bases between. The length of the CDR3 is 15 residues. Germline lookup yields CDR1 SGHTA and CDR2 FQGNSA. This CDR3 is CASSLRAGTTGELFF. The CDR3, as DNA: TGTGCCAGCAGCTTAAGGGCAGGAACCACCGGGGAGCTGTTTTTT.

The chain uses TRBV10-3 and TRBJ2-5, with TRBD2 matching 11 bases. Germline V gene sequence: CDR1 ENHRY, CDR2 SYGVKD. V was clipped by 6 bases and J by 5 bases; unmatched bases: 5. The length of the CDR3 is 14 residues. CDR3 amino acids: CAISWTSGSETQYF. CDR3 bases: TGTGCCATCAGCTGGACTAGCGGGTCGGAGACCCAGTACTTC.

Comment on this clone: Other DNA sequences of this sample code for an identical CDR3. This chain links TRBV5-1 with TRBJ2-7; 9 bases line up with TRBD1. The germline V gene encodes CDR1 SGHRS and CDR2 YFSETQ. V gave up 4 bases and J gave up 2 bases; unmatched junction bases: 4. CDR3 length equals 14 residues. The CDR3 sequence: CASSVTGGAYEQYF. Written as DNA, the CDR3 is TGCGCCAGCAGCGTGACAGGGGGGGCCTACGAGCAGTACTTC.

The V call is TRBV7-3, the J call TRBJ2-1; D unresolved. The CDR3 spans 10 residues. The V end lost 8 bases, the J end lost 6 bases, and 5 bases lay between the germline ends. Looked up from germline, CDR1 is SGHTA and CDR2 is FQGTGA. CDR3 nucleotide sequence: TGTGCCAGCGGTCGCAATGAGCAGTTCTTC. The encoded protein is CASGRNEQFF.

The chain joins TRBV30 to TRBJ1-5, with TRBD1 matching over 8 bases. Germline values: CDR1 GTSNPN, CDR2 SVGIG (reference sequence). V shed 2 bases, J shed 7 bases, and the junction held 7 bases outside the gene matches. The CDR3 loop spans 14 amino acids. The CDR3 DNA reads TGTGCCTGGAGTCCGCAGGGGGCTGGGCAGCCCCAGCATTTT. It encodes CAWSPQGAGQPQHF.

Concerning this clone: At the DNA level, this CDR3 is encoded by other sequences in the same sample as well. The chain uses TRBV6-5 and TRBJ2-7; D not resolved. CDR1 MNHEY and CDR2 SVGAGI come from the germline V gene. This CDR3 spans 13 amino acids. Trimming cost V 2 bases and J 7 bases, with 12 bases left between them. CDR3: CASSYSRSYEQYF. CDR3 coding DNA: TGTGCCAGCAGTTACAGCAGGTCGTATGAGCAGTACTTC.

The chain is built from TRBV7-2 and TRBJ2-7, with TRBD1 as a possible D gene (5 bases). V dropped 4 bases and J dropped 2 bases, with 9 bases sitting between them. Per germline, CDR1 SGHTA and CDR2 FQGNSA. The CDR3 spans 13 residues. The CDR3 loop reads CASSWTSTYEQYF. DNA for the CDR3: TGTGCCAGCAGCTGGACATCTACCTACGAGCAGTACTTC. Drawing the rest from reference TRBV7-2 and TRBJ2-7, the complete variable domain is GAGVSQSPSNKVTEKGKDVELRCDPISGHTALYWYRQSLGQGLEFLIYFQGNSAPDKSGLPSDRFSAERTGGSVSTLTIQRTQQEDSAVYLCASSWTSTYEQYFGPGTRLTVT.

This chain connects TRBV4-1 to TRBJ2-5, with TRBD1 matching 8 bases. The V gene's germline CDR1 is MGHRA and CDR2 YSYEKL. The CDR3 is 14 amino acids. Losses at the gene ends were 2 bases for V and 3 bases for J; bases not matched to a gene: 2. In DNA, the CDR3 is TGCGCCAGCAGCCAACCGGACAGGGAAGAGACCCAGTACTTC. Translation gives CASSQPDREETQYF.